These T cell receptor beta chains were read from a single sample in a study of cytomegalovirus exposure and HLA in healthy donors. The data were produced by immunoSEQ multiplex PCR, yet TCRdb's version contains in-frame clones alone and is incomplete. The table records 95,000 to 150,000 clones, 81% of them present only once. The sequenced sample was PBMCs. Every receptor here comes from a man between 18 and 35 years old in good health and CMV-seronegative. CDR3s include the opening cysteine and the closing phenylalanine or tryptophan. A D gene is named only where the DNA matches it firmly. Some rows have no size entry. The others give once, few or many, or a class for an expanded clone.

v_call	clone_size	j_call	d_call	cdr3_nt	cdr3_aa
TRBV9	few	TRBJ2-7	TRBD1	TGTGCCAGCAGCGTACAACCGGGACAGAGCTACGAGCAGTACTTC	CASSVQPGQSYEQYF
TRBV5-6	NA	TRBJ1-1	NA	TGTGCCAGCAGCTTGGCGGGGAACACTGAAGCTTTCTTT	CASSLAGNTEAFF
TRBV5-6	few	TRBJ2-3	NA	TGTGCCAGCAGCTTGGATCAGGCCACAGATACGCAGTATTTT	CASSLDQATDTQYF
TRBV27	NA	TRBJ2-1	TRBD1	TGTGCCAGCAGTTCTCAGCGGACAGGGACGAACAATGAGCAGTTCTTC	CASSSQRTGTNNEQFF
TRBV9	NA	TRBJ1-3	TRBD1	TGTGCCAGCAGCGTAGGGGCAGGGGGAAGTATCTCTGGAAACACCATATATTTT	CASSVGAGGSISGNTIYF
TRBV19	NA	TRBJ1-5	NA	TGTGCCAGCGGGGAGCCCTATAGCAATCAGCCCCAGCATTTT	CASGEPYSNQPQHF
TRBV4-1	NA	TRBJ1-6	TRBD1	TGCGCCAGCAGCCAAGCCAGCAGGGGGCGCGGTTCACCCCTCCACTTT	CASSQASRGRGSPLHF
TRBV6-1	NA	TRBJ2-3	NA	TGTGCCAGCAGTGACCCGGCGGATACGCGGTATTTT	CASSDPADTRYF
TRBV6-5	NA	TRBJ1-4	TRBD1	TGTGCCAGCAGTCGCAACCGGGACAGAAATGAAAAACTGTTTTTT	CASSRNRDRNEKLFF
TRBV25-1	NA	TRBJ1-2	TRBD1	TGTGCCAGCAGTGACTTCAGGGGGGCCGGGTATGGCTACACCTTC	CASSDFRGAGYGYTF
TRBV6-5	NA	TRBJ1-3	NA	TGTGCCAGCAGTTACTCGGACAGTGGCGGAAACACCATATATTTT	CASSYSDSGGNTIYF
TRBV6-5	NA	TRBJ2-7	NA	TGTGCCAGCCGGACAGCCTACGAGCAGTACTTC	CASRTAYEQYF
TRBV25-1	few	TRBJ2-7	TRBD2	TGTGCCAGCAGTGGGGGGGGGAGGTCCTACGAGCAGTACTTC	CASSGGGRSYEQYF
TRBV5-8	few	TRBJ1-1	NA	TGTGCCAGCAGCTTGGTGGTTAGTCGGACAAACACTGAAGCTTTCTTT	CASSLVVSRTNTEAFF
TRBV19	NA	TRBJ2-6	NA	TGTGCCAGTAGATCCCGGGGCGTCCTGACTTTC	CASRSRGVLTF
TRBV27	NA	TRBJ2-5	TRBD1	TGTGCCAGCAGTTTATCGCCCGGGACAGGGGTAGAGACCCAGTACTTC	CASSLSPGTGVETQYF
TRBV7-9	NA	TRBJ2-3	NA	TGTGCCAGCAGCTTGAGAAGCGTCCCCCCGAGGGATACGCAGTATTTT	CASSLRSVPPRDTQYF
TRBV7-9	NA	TRBJ1-2	NA	TGTGCCAGCAGCTTAGAAGGTGAAGGAGGAGATGGCTACACCTTC	CASSLEGEGGDGYTF
TRBV5-1	NA	TRBJ2-1	NA	TGCGCCAGCAGCTTGGACGTGGTGCTACGCAATGAGCAGTTCTTC	CASSLDVVLRNEQFF
TRBV6-1	few	TRBJ1-1	TRBD1	TGTGCCAGCAGTGACAGGGGGTGGCCTGAAGCTTTCTTT	CASSDRGWPEAFF
TRBV6-5	NA	TRBJ2-7	NA	TGTGCCAGCCAACCGCAGTACTCCTACGAGCAGTACTTC	CASQPQYSYEQYF
TRBV28	NA	TRBJ1-1	NA	TGTGCCAGCACTATAGGCGGGGGTGGGAACACTGAAGCTTTCTTT	CASTIGGGGNTEAFF
TRBV6-6	NA	TRBJ2-7	NA	TGTGCCAGCAGATATCAAACGGGACTCGACTACGAGCAGTACTTC	CASRYQTGLDYEQYF
TRBV18	NA	TRBJ1-1	NA	TGTGCCAGCTCACCAAGGCCGCGGGACACTGAAGCTTTCTTT	CASSPRPRDTEAFF
TRBV5-1	NA	TRBJ2-7	NA	TGCGCCAGCAGCTCCGGGACACTAACCTACGAGCAGTACTTC	CASSSGTLTYEQYF
TRBV5-1	NA	TRBJ1-2	NA	TGCGCCAGCAGCCCTCCACGGGGGGCTGAACTTTCAAACTATGGCTACACCTTC	CASSPPRGAELSNYGYTF
TRBV9	NA	TRBJ2-2	NA	TGTGCCAGCAGCGCTCCCCCCGGGGAGCTGTTTTTT	CASSAPPGELFF
TRBV7-9	NA	TRBJ1-6	NA	TGTGCCAGCAGCCAGGGGCAGGTGGTAGGGAATTCACCCCTCCACTTT	CASSQGQVVGNSPLHF
TRBV7-2	NA	TRBJ2-7	NA	TGTGCCAGCAGCTTAGATCGGGGGTTCTCCTACGAGCAGTACTTC	CASSLDRGFSYEQYF
TRBV14	NA	TRBJ1-1	NA	TGTGCCAGCAGCCGAGTTATGAACACTGAAGCTTTCTTT	CASSRVMNTEAFF
TRBV9	NA	TRBJ2-3	NA	TGTGCCAGCAGCGCGGGACTCCTCTCTACCACAGATACGCAGTATTTT	CASSAGLLSTTDTQYF
TRBV10-3	NA	TRBJ1-2	TRBD1	TGTGCCATCAGAGAGAAGGGACAGAACTATGGCTACACCTTC	CAIREKGQNYGYTF
TRBV6-5	NA	TRBJ2-2	NA	TGTGCCAGCAGTCTCCCGTCCCCCGGGGAGCTGTTTTTT	CASSLPSPGELFF
TRBV7-9	few	TRBJ2-7	TRBD1	TGTTCCAGCAGCTTAGGGGCGACAGGGAGCTCCTACGAGCAGTACTTC	CSSSLGATGSSYEQYF
TRBV11-2	NA	TRBJ2-7	TRBD2	TGTGCCAGCAGCCCTCTAGGCAGGGAGCGGGGGGTCTCCTACGAGCAGTACTTC	CASSPLGRERGVSYEQYF
TRBV27	NA	TRBJ2-3	TRBD2	TGTGCCAGCAGTTCCAGTGTAGCGGGAGGATTCACTAGCACAGATACGCAGTATTTT	CASSSSVAGGFTSTDTQYF
TRBV7-3	once	TRBJ2-1	TRBD2	TGTGCCAGCAGCCCTTATCTGCGGGGGGCCTCCTACAATGAGCAGTTCTTC	CASSPYLRGASYNEQFF